A single sample is the source of the 23 T cell receptor beta chains below, sequenced in a study of blood T cell repertoires in COVID-19. Only in-frame clones appear in the TCRdb table, and some are missing; sequencing was by immunoSEQ multiplex PCR. The profile shows about 160,000 clones, just under 95% of them singletons. The sequenced sample was peripheral blood. Source of these receptors: a woman aged 45-65 years with acute or convalescent COVID-19.

The gene calls are TRBV11-2 and TRBJ1-3; D call uncertain. With 5 bases removed from V and 1 base from J, the gap between germline ends came to 15 bases. Germline V CDR1 and CDR2: SGHAT, FQNNGV. The length of the CDR3 is 16 residues. CDR3 loop: CASSPEAGQSGNTIYF. The CDR3 DNA reads TGTGCCAGCAGCCCCGAGGCGGGCCAATCTGGAAACACCATATATTTT.

The V and J genes are TRBV28 and TRBJ2-7; 9 bases fit TRBD1. Looked up from germline, CDR1 is MDHEN and CDR2 is SYDVKM. The J segment lost 9 bases and the V segment lost 2 bases, leaving 11 bases of the junction unmatched. There are 15 residues in the CDR3. CDR3: CASSLGTGSAMGQYF. The CDR3, as DNA: TGTGCCAGCAGTTTAGGGACAGGGAGTGCTATGGGGCAGTACTTC.

The chain carries TRBV11-2 and TRBJ2-7; D ambiguous. Deletions cut 1 base from V and 3 bases from J, with 10 bases between. Per germline, CDR1 SGHAT and CDR2 FQNNGV. The CDR3 extends over 14 amino acids. CDR3 sequence: CASSLAPGYYEQYF. The DNA for the CDR3 is TGTGCCAGCAGCTTAGCCCCAGGATACTACGAGCAGTACTTC.

The gene calls are TRBV25-1 and TRBJ1-5; 9 bases align to TRBD1. Unmatched junction bases numbered 8, after V lost 7 bases and J lost 7 bases. Germline assignment: CDR1 MGHDK and CDR2 SYGVNS. CDR3 length equals 14 residues. For the CDR3, the DNA is TGTGCCAGCAATACAGGGGGCCTCGGGCAGCCCCAGCATTTT. Residues: CASNTGGLGQPQHF. The complete variable domain, with remaining parts taken from reference TRBV25-1 and TRBJ1-5, reads EADIYQTPRYLVIGTGKKITLECSQTMGHDKMYWYQQDPGMELHLIHYSYGVNSTEKGDLSSESTVSRIRTEHFPLTLESARPSHTSQYLCASNTGGLGQPQHFGDGTRLSIL.

This chain joins TRBV4-3 and TRBJ2-1; D is unclear. The CDR3 spans 17 residues. Germline values: CDR1 LGHNA, CDR2 YSLEER. Trimming took off 0 bases at V and 1 base at J, with 13 bases between the two ends. DNA of the CDR3: TGCGCCAGCAGCCAAGATGGAGCGTCAGTTTCCTACAATGAGCAGTTCTTC. Translated, it gives CASSQDGASVSYNEQFF.

This clone appeared once. V gene TRBV28 combines with J gene TRBJ1-3; the match to TRBD1 covers 7 bases. This CDR3 contains 14 residues. Germline loops: CDR1 MDHEN, CDR2 SYDVKM. The trim removed 5 bases at V and 4 bases at J, leaving 5 bases unmatched. The CDR3 DNA reads as TGTGCCAGCAGTAGGGCGACAGGGGGAAACACCATATATTTT. Translation gives CASSRATGGNTIYF.

V is TRBV5-4 and J is TRBJ2-3; 10 nucleotides line up with TRBD2. Trimming removed 2 bases from V and 3 bases from J; junction bases left unmatched: 9. The length of the CDR3 is 17 residues. Germline assignment: CDR1 SGHNT and CDR2 YYREEE (reference sequence). CDR3 in DNA: TGTGCCAGCAGCTTAGGAATAGCGGGGGGTATTACAGATACGCAGTATTTT. This gives the protein CASSLGIAGGITDTQYF.

The gene calls are TRBV29-1 and TRBJ1-1, with D possibly being TRBD1 (5 bases). The CDR3 is made up of 11 amino acids. Germline assignment: CDR1 SQVTM and CDR2 ANQGSEA. Trimming pared 2 bases from V and 8 bases from J, leaving 9 bases between. This CDR3 is CSVERGGEAFF. CDR3 coding DNA: TGCAGCGTTGAACGCGGGGGGGAAGCTTTCTTT.

V is TRBV23-1 and J is TRBJ2-7; TRBD2 is a possible D gene (7 bases). TRBV23-1 is marked as an open reading frame, function uncertain. The CDR3 loop spans 17 amino acids. Trimming removed 9 bases at V and 3 bases at J, with 27 bases between. CDR3 DNA sequence: TGCGCCAGTAGGTGTCGGGGGGCGTCCCCCCTATTCTACGAGCAGTACTTC. This sequence encodes CASRCRGASPLFYEQYF.

V is TRBV18 and J is TRBJ1-1; perhaps TRBD1 as D (5 bases). The CDR3 contains 13 residues. The V gene's germline CDR1 is KGHSH and CDR2 LQKENI. V lost 2 bases and J lost 3, with 7 bases in between. The CDR3, as DNA: TGTGCCAGCTCACCAGGCAGGGACACTGAAGCTTTCTTT. Translating it yields CASSPGRDTEAFF.

This clone occurred once. The chain has TRBV18 and TRBJ1-4; D is undetermined. V gave up 2 bases and J gave up 7 bases, with 8 bases separating them. In germline, CDR1 is KGHSH, CDR2 LQKENI. CDR3 length: 13 residues. The CDR3 DNA reads as TGTGCCAGCTCACCAGTCGAGGTTGAAAAACTGTTTTTT. The encoded protein is CASSPVEVEKLFF.

The chain couples TRBV27 to TRBJ2-7; 9 bases fit TRBD1. This CDR3 spans 15 amino acids. Unmatched junction bases numbered 9, after V lost 5 bases and J lost 4 bases. Germline-derived CDR1 and CDR2 are MNHEY and SMNVEV (reference sequence). The CDR3 DNA is TGTGCCAGCAGTCCACGAGGACAGGGGAGATACGAGCAGTACTTC. Encoded protein: CASSPRGQGRYEQYF.

The V gene is TRBV5-1, the J gene TRBJ1-2; D is ambiguous. Germline V gene sequence: CDR1 SGHRS, CDR2 YFSETQ. Trimming cost V 0 bases and J 4 bases, with 10 bases left between them. The CDR3 totals 14 residues. CDR3 protein: CASSLDKGAYGYTF. CDR3 DNA: TGCGCCAGCAGCTTGGATAAGGGAGCCTATGGCTACACCTTC.

This rearrangement joins TRBV11-2 to TRBJ2-5; no clear D gene. V was cut by 2 bases and J by 4 bases, with 8 bases left in between. CDR1 SGHAT and CDR2 FQNNGV come from the germline V gene. There are 13 residues in the CDR3. CDR3 in amino acids: CASSLSVVETQYF. For the CDR3, the DNA is TGTGCCAGCAGCTTATCGGTCGTAGAGACCCAGTACTTC.

The V call is TRBV9, the J call TRBJ1-2, with 9 bases matching TRBD1. J gave up 2 bases and V 2 bases, and 7 bases lay outside the gene matches. There are 16 residues in the CDR3. Germline V lookup: CDR1 SGDLS, CDR2 YYNGEE. The CDR3 DNA reads as TGTGCCAGCAGCGTGGGAACAGGGGGCGAGAACTATGGCTACACCTTC. Residues: CASSVGTGGENYGYTF.

In this sample, this clone turned up once. The CDR3, as DNA: TGTGCCAGCGCCTCAAGCTCTAACTATGGCTACACCTTC. This codes for CASASSSNYGYTF. V is TRBV11-2 and J is TRBJ1-2; no firm D call. Germline V gene data show CDR1 as SGHAT and CDR2 as FQNNGV. The CDR3 spans 13 residues. With 8 bases removed from V and 0 bases from J, the gap between germline ends came to 10 bases.

This clone was counted a few times. The identical CDR3 is also encoded by other nucleotide sequences in the sample. The V call is TRBV5-6, the J call TRBJ1-3; D gene ambiguous. V dropped 4 bases and J dropped 0 bases, with 5 bases sitting between them. Germline V lookup: CDR1 SGHDT, CDR2 YYEEEE. The CDR3 has 13 residues. The CDR3 DNA reads TGTGCCAGCAGCGACACCTCTGGAAACACCATATATTTT. This gives the protein CASSDTSGNTIYF. Filled out from reference TRBV5-6 and TRBJ1-3, the complete variable domain reads DAGVTQSPTHLIKTRGQQVTLRCSPKSGHDTVSWYQQALGQGPQFIFQYYEEEERQRGNFPDRFSGHQFPNYSSELNVNALLLGDSALYLCASSDTSGNTIYFGEGSWLTVV.

This chain uses TRBV9 with TRBJ2-1; 8 positions agree with TRBD1. Trimming cost V 4 bases and J 5 bases; bases outside gene matches: 14. The CDR3 contains 17 residues. CDR1 is SGDLS, CDR2 YYNGEE, per germline. Written as DNA, the CDR3 is TGTGCCAGCAGCTTTCACTACGAACAGGGGGTTGACAATGAGCAGTTCTTC. Translation gives CASSFHYEQGVDNEQFF. The full variable domain, in which reference TRBV9 and TRBJ2-1 provide the parts outside the CDR3, is DSGVTQTPKHLITATGQRVTLRCSPRSGDLSVYWYQQSLDQGLQFLIQYYNGEERAKGNILERFSAQQFPDLHSELNLSSLELGDSALYFCASSFHYEQGVDNEQFFGPGTRLTVL.

The CDR3 region is CAISESMVAGPGELFF. The CDR3 nucleotides are TGTGCCATCAGTGAGTCGATGGTAGCGGGACCCGGGGAGCTGTTTTTT. This chain links TRBV10-3 with TRBJ2-2; 8 bases align to TRBD2. The CDR3 is made up of 16 amino acids. The germline V gene encodes CDR1 ENHRY and CDR2 SYGVKD. Unmatched junction bases numbered 6, after V lost 0 bases and J lost 6 bases.

This chain connects TRBV6-5 to TRBJ1-2; D is ambiguous. This CDR3 region has 15 residues. V shed 4 bases and J shed 3 bases, with 15 bases lying between them. Germline loops: CDR1 MNHEY, CDR2 SVGAGI. The CDR3 nucleotides are TGTGCCAGCAGTTCCCTCGGTGGGCGCGACTATGGCTACACCTTC. Protein sequence: CASSSLGGRDYGYTF.

The J gene is TRBJ2-7, the V gene TRBV5-6; no firm D call. This CDR3 is built from 14 residues. V was trimmed by 3 bases and J by 5 bases, leaving 15 bases between them. Germline values: CDR1 SGHDT, CDR2 YYEEEE. The CDR3 loop reads CASSSPSKPHEQYF. Written as DNA, the CDR3 is TGTGCCAGCAGCTCACCGTCCAAGCCTCACGAGCAGTACTTC.

The chain has TRBV3-1 (or the pseudogene TRBV3-2) and TRBJ1-2, with TRBD1 matching 8 bases. V shed 0 bases and J 14 bases; nucleotides not matched to a gene: 11. Germline V lookup: CDR1 LGHDT, CDR2 YNNKEL (reference sequence). The CDR3 length is 14 residues. The CDR3 sequence: CASSQEWTGSSETF. The CDR3 coding sequence is TGTGCCAGCAGCCAAGAATGGACAGGGTCTTCGGAAACCTTC.

Only one count was recorded for this clone. The chain recombines TRBV19 with TRBJ1-1, with D perhaps TRBD1 (5 bases). CDR3 length: 11 residues. Germline assignment: CDR1 LNHDA and CDR2 SQIVND (reference sequence). Deletions cut 8 bases from V and 6 bases from J, with 10 bases between. This chain's CDR3 is CASSRTSEAFF. In DNA, the CDR3 is TGTGCCAGTTCGCGGACATCTGAAGCTTTCTTT.